Reported below is one T cell receptor (beta chain). The germline CDR1 and CDR2 sequences are MGHRA and YSYEKL. The CDR3 extends over 15 amino acids. V lost 3 bases and J 1 base, leaving 12 bases between the germline ends. This record comes from a study of blood T cell repertoires in COVID-19. Study overall: Researchers got acute and convalescent COVID-19 samples from the United States, Italy and Spain. PBMCs, B-cell-depleted T cells, or T cells were the source of the cDNA or gDNA that made up the material.

Original processing notes: Reference gene primer amplification in the assay estimated nucleated cell counts. Libraries were prepared by immunoSEQ multiplex PCR; TCRdb keeps only in-frame clonotypes and omits some of them. The D gene and trimming were derived from the DNA, and the V and J assignments and clone size from that table. The table shows around 170,000 clones, with around 83% occurring only once. Sequenced input: peripheral blood. This sequence was found in a woman in her forties with acute or convalescent COVID-19. This chain uses TRBV4-1 with TRBJ1-1, with D hard to call. The CDR3 DNA follows: TGCGCCAGCAGCCACCCCCAGGCGGGGAACACTGAAGCTTTCTTT. The encoded protein is CASSHPQAGNTEAFF.